This T cell receptor beta chain was recorded in a study of CD8 T cells in Susac syndrome (dated by TCRdb to about 2019). Some background on the complete study: Among the sequenced Susac syndrome patients, over five had clinically active disease and roughly eight were in clinical remission. The study used repertoire sequencing to test whether antigen drove CD8+ T cell activation and differentiation in Susac syndrome. At blood withdrawal, Susac syndrome patients were therapy-naive, treated with corticosteroids (with IVIg additionally given to some), or treated with IVIg alone. What the research found in general, with its limitations: In patients with Susac syndrome, the CD4+ T cell repertoire showed no detectable clonal expansion. The TCR sequencing and HLA analysis was acknowledged to have included a relatively small number of individuals.

High-throughput TCR beta sequencing profiled peripheral blood CD8+ and CD4+ T cells from healthy donors, Susac syndrome patients and multiple sclerosis patients. Recently defined diagnostic criteria for definite or probable disease were met by the Susac syndrome patients. Bulk CD8+ and CD4+ T cells were purified by magnetic negative isolation, while CD8+ TEMRA cells were enriched using FACS. Blood was collected in EDTA tubes and processed within 24 hours, with PBMCs isolated through density gradient centrifugation. PBMCs destined for TCR sequencing were cryopreserved in liquid nitrogen and later thawed in a 37 °C water bath. The sorted or isolated CD4+, CD8+ and CD8+ TEMRA cells reached a purity of at least 90%. In the germline V gene, CDR1 corresponds to KGHSH and CDR2 to LQKENI. V is clipped by 3 bases and J by 1 base, and the sequence between their germline boundaries is 10 bases long. There are 14 amino acids in the CDR3, from cysteine to phenylalanine inclusive. Just CDR3 DNA is preserved here, 42 bases in frame from base 1.

On this clonotype itself: Its binding antigen is unknown. No clone much larger than this one lies a single base away; base qualities are absent.

RNA was extracted with the RNeasy kit and about 0.5 to 1 ug was reverse transcribed using random hexamers. The immunoSEQ multiplex PCR assay, which covers 54 Vbeta and 13 Jbeta segments, was used to amplify TCR beta CDR3 regions. To correct PCR amplification bias, a synthetic template baseline was used for both primer optimization and computational correction. Concerning the study's data processing: Reads were assigned to V, D and J genes according to IMGT and analyzed in immunoSEQ Analyzer, with only productive sequences retained. Clonality was computed as one minus Shannon entropy normalized by log2 of the number of productive unique sequences. For each patient and control, public and private clones were evaluated among the 100 most prevalent clones. Clones were defined as Susac-specific if absent from the healthy and MS cohorts, from some 1,000 published viral clones and from other ImmuneACCESS disease sequences. TCRdb ran its own pipeline on the public reads, namely fastp trimming at Q25 and MiXCR clone calling, and kept in-frame beta chains. Each entry merges the rows of one CDR3 protein and shows their most common DNA and genes. The V and J calls and clone size come from TCRdb's table, not from the authors' own analysis. The sample includes fewer than 200,000 distinct CDR3 sequences, with roughly nine tenths observed a single time. In total, the top ten clones hold approximately 0.086% of the sample.

This receptor was taken from a human donor with Susac syndrome. The receptor chain draws on TRBV18 and TRBJ2-7, with the D gene too uncertain to name. Sequenced: CD4+ T cells from PBMCs. The CDR3 reads CASSPATPSYEQYF. Here is the DNA: TGTGCCAGCTCACCTGCAACCCCTTCCTACGAGCAGTACTTC.